This TCR beta chain emerged from a study of cytomegalovirus exposure and HLA in healthy donors. Study-level findings and limits: Among TCR sequences, most were rare, though some public TCRs appeared in many donors.

Donors came from a validation cohort of some 130 subjects, distinct from the first 666-subject cohort. Notes on this clone: Its antigen is currently unknown.

Measured with immunoSEQ multiplex PCR; TCRdb has only the in-frame clones, and not every one. Here the sample spans tens of thousands of clones, approximately 94% being singletons. Trimming shortened V by 3 bases and J by 0 bases, and 11 bases separated the two germline ends. In germline, CDR1 is MDHEN, CDR2 SYDVKM. The CDR3 is made up of 16 amino acids. The sample taken for sequencing was PBMCs. The chain couples TRBV28 to TRBJ1-4; D is perhaps TRBD1 (5 bases). This sequence was found in a young woman in good health and CMV-seropositive. CDR3: CASSFAGIATNEKLFF. The CDR3 nucleotides are TGTGCCAGCAGTTTTGCAGGGATCGCAACTAATGAAAAACTGTTTTTT.